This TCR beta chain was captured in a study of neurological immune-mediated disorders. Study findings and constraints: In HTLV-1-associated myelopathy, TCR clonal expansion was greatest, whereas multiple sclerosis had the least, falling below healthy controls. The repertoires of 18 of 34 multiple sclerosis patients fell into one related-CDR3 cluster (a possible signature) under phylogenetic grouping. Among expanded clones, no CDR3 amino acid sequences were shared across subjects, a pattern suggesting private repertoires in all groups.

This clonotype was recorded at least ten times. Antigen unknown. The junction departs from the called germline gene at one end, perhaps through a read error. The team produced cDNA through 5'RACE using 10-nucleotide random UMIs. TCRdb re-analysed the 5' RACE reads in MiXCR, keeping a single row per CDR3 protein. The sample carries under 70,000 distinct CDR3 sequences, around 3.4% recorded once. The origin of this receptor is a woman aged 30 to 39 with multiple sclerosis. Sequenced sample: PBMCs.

The DNA of the CDR3 is TGCAGTGCCAGAGAGGGGACGAAAGTTGTCCACTTT. It encodes CSAREGTKVVHF. The genes are TRBV20-1 and TRBJ1-6; possible D gene TRBD1, 5 bases. Per the germline V gene, CDR1 is DFQATT and CDR2 is SNEGSKA (reference sequence). CDR3 length: 12 residues.